This entry concerns a single T cell receptor beta chain. Per the germline V gene, CDR1 is MDHEN and CDR2 is SYDVKM. V gave up 6 bases and J gave up 4 bases, with 10 bases separating them. The CDR3 sequence is 13 residues long. This entry belongs to a study of blood T cell repertoires in COVID-19. The wider study: PBMCs, B-cell-depleted T cells, or T cells provided the cDNA or gDNA that made up the material.

Some clones are missing from TCRdb's copy, which holds only in-frame ones; the method was immunoSEQ multiplex PCR. The table shows 95,000 to 150,000 clones, with around 87% occurring only once. The chain recombines TRBV28 with TRBJ1-5, with a weak D call TRBD1 (5 bases). Sequenced: peripheral blood. The receptor was isolated from a woman in her sixties with COVID-19, enrolled during active disease. The CDR3 sequence is CASRRQSNQPQHF. CDR3 sequence (DNA): TGTGCCAGCAGGAGACAGTCGAATCAGCCCCAGCATTTT.